This entry features one TCR beta chain sequence. The data belong to a study of identical twins. Per the germline V gene, CDR1 is MNHEY and CDR2 is SVGAGI. This CDR3 comprises 14 residues. J was trimmed by 5 bases and V by 2 bases; bases with no gene match: 3. TCRdb passed the 5' RACE reads through MiXCR, listing each CDR3 protein once. This table holds roughly 750,000 distinct CDR3 sequences, 21% found once. In addition, the sample was reused for a study of T cells expressing NK-cell markers. That work contributes: There were several donors in whom these clonotypes also led the CD3+CD56-NKG2C+ fraction.

This receptor was taken from a young woman in good health. Sequencing input: PBMCs. The chain joins TRBV6-5 to TRBJ2-1; 7 bases line up with TRBD1. CDR3 loop: CASSYPGTDNEQFF. CDR3 bases: TGTGCCAGCAGTTACCCCGGGACAGACAATGAGCAGTTCTTC.